This TCR beta chain was obtained from a study of blood T cell repertoires in COVID-19. Seattle's cohort entered during active infection and was followed longitudinally. Libraries were prepared by immunoSEQ multiplex PCR; TCRdb keeps only in-frame clonotypes and omits some of them. This repertoire shows about 480,000 clones, 85% to 90% found once; its top ten account for around 7.8%. The CDR3 contains 11 residues. Trimming pared 0 bases from V and 9 bases from J, leaving 5 bases between. Germline assignment: CDR1 MGHRA and CDR2 YSYEKL. Material: peripheral blood. The receptor's source is a woman aged 45 to 65 with COVID-19, enrolled during active disease. The chain carries TRBV4-1 and TRBJ1-2, with no clear D. The CDR3 DNA is TGCGCCAGCAGCCAAGATACTAGCTACACCTTC. Translating it yields CASSQDTSYTF.